Described below is a single TCR beta chain sequence and its context. What it binds is unknown. This sample was included in a study of CD8 T cells in Susac syndrome. Study-level findings and limits: In its TCR sequencing and HLA analysis, the study acknowledged that the number of individuals was relatively small.

With 0 bases removed from V and 5 bases from J, the gap between germline ends came to 10 bases. Germline V CDR1 and CDR2: SQVTM, ANQGSEA. The CDR3 covers 13 residues. RNA totalling roughly 0.5 to 1 ug underwent reverse transcription with random hexamers. Amplification of TCR beta CDR3 by immunoSEQ multiplex PCR spanned 54 Vbeta and 13 Jbeta. TCRdb itself ran the immunoSEQ multiplex PCR reads through MiXCR, one entry per CDR3 protein. The top ten clones hold approximately 0.11% of a sample with around 150,000 distinct CDR3 sequences, 95% of them seen once. The rearrangement links TRBV29-1 to TRBJ2-5; D remains unclear. The sequence was obtained from a human donor with multiple sclerosis. Sequences were obtained from CD4+ T cells from PBMCs. CDR3 bases: TGCAGCGTTGAAGATGGGGTCCGGGAGACCCAGTACTTC. It codes for CSVEDGVRETQYF.